This TCR beta chain stems from a study of blood T cell repertoires in COVID-19. Study-level information: COVID-19 samples from acute and convalescent phases originated in the United States, Italy and Spain.

The germline CDR1 and CDR2 sequences are SGHRS and YFSETQ. CDR3 length: 16 amino acids. V lost 2 bases and J lost 1; bases outside the gene matches: 8. TCRdb's copy holds only in-frame clones and misses some; the assay was immunoSEQ multiplex PCR. Among some 120,000 clones listed, roughly nine tenths were seen once. Sequencing was done on a sample of peripheral blood. This receptor was identified in a man aged 60 to 69 with COVID-19, enrolled during active disease. The chain couples TRBV5-1 to TRBJ2-5; 7 bases line up with TRBD1. CDR3 in DNA: TGCGCCAGCAGCTTACGGGACAGCCTCTTCCAAGAGACCCAGTACTTC. It codes for CASSLRDSLFQETQYF. Full variable domain (rest looked up from reference TRBV5-1 and TRBJ2-5): KAGVTQTPRYLIKTRGQQVTLSCSPISGHRSVSWYQQTPGQGLQFLFEYFSETQRNKGNFPGRFSGRQFSNSRSEMNVSTLELGDSALYLCASSLRDSLFQETQYFGPGTRLLVL.